The clone carrying this TCR beta chain was seen only once. The junction departs from the called germline gene at one end, perhaps through a read error. Germline values: CDR1 SGHAT, CDR2 FQDESV (reference sequence). This CDR3 is 16 amino acids long. The library came from three nested PCR rounds adapted from ARM-PCR protocols. TCRdb re-derived calls from the multiplex PCR reads in MiXCR, one entry per CDR3 protein. The sample has more than 120,000 distinct CDR3 sequences, around 66% seen once. The data were taken from a study of tumor and adjacent non-tumor tissue in lung cancer. RNA was extracted from bulk tissue without any cell sorting.

This TCR came from a man aged 55 to 70 with small cell lung cancer. The chain recombines TRBV11-1 with TRBJ2-1, with D tentatively TRBD1 or TRBD2 (6 bases each). The sequenced material came from lung tumor tissue. DNA of the CDR3: TGTGCCAGTAGCTTGGTGGCGGGACACTCCTACAATGAGCGGTTCTTC. This translates into CASSLVAGHSYNERFF.